The text below deals with one T cell receptor (beta chain). The sample originates from a study of OX40 agonist ivuxolimab in advanced cancers. At the level of the study: Melanoma, hepatocellular carcinoma, head and neck or renal cell cancer occurred in dose-escalation patients.

Germline V gene sequence: CDR1 LNHDA, CDR2 SQIVND (reference sequence). The CDR3 spans 15 residues. Trimming cost V 2 bases and J 3 bases; bases outside gene matches: 7. Repertoires were generated with immunoSEQ multiplex PCR, while TCRdb's copy carries only in-frame clones and drops some. The sample contains 25,000 to 35,000 clones, roughly 90% of which appear only once. The specimen was CD4+ or CD8+ T cells sorted from blood, collected in a trial of the OX40 agonist ivuxolimab. This receptor was identified in an adult with an advanced solid tumor such as melanoma, head and neck, liver or kidney cancer. This chain joins TRBV19 and TRBJ2-7, with 7 bases lining up with TRBD2. The CDR3 region has the DNA TGTGCCAGTAGTATATTCACGGGAGGTGGCTACGAGCAGTACTTC. Translation: CASSIFTGGGYEQYF.